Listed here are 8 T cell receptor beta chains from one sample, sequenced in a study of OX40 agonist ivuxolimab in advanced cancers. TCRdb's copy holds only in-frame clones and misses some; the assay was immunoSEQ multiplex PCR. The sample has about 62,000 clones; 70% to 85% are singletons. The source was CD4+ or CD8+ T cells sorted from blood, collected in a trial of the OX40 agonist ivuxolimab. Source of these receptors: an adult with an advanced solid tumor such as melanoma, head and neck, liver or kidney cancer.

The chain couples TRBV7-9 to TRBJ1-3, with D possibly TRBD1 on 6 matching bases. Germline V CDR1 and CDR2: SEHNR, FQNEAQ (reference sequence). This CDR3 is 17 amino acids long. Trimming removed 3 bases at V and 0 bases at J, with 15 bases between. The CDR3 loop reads CASSFAGDGFSGNTIYF. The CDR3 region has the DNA TGTGCCAGCAGCTTTGCAGGGGACGGGTTCTCTGGAAACACCATATATTTT.

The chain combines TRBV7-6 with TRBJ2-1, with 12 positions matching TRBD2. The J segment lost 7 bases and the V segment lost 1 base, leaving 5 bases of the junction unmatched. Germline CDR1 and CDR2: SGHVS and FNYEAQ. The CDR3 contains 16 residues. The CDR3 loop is CASSLGLAGALNEQFF. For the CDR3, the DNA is TGTGCCAGCAGCTTAGGACTAGCGGGGGCTCTAAATGAGCAGTTCTTC.

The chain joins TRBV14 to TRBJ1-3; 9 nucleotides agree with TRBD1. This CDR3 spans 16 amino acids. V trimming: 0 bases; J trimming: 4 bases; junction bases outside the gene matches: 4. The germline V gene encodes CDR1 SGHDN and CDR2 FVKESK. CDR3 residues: CASSQEIGTGGNTIYF. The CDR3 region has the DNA TGTGCCAGCAGCCAAGAAATAGGGACAGGGGGAAACACCATATATTTT. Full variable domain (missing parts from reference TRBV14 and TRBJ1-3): EAGVTQFPSHSVIEKGQTVTLRCDPISGHDNLYWYRRVMGKEIKFLLHFVKESKQDESGMPNNRFLAERTGGTYSTLKVQPAELEDSGVYFCASSQEIGTGGNTIYFGEGSWLTVV.

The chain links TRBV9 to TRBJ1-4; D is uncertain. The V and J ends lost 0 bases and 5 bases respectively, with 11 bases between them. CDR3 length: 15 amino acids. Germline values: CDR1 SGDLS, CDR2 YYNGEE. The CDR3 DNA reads TGTGCCAGCAGCGTAGGAAGGGCTTTGAATGAAAAACTGTTTTTT. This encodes CASSVGRALNEKLFF.

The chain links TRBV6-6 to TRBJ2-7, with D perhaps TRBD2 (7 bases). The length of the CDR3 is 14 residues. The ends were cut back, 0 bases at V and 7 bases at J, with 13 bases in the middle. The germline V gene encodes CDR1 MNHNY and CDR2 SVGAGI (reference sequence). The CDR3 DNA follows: TGTGCCAGCAGTTACTCGGGGGGGGCGGGAGAGCAGTACTTC. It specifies CASSYSGGAGEQYF.

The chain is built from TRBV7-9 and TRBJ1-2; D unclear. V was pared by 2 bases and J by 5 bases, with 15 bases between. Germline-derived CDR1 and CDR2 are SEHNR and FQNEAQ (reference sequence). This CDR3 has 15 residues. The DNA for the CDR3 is TGTGCCAGCAGCTTAAGCTCCGCGGTGGCGTATGGCTACACCTTC. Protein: CASSLSSAVAYGYTF.

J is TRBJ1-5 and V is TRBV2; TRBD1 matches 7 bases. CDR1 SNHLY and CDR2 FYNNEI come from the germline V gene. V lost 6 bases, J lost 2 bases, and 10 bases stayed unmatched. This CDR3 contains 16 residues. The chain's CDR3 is CASSHQGEVRNQPQHF. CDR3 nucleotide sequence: TGTGCCAGCAGCCATCAGGGGGAAGTTCGCAATCAGCCCCAGCATTTT.

Here the CDR3 reads CASSPSQTNQPQHF. CDR3 DNA sequence: TGTGCCAGCAGTCCGTCGCAGACTAATCAGCCCCAGCATTTT. The chain couples TRBV28 to TRBJ1-5; D gene uncertain. The V gene's germline CDR1 is MDHEN and CDR2 SYDVKM. V was clipped by 5 bases and J by 4 bases, with 12 bases between them. The CDR3 runs 14 residues. Full variable domain (remainder filled in from reference TRBV28 and TRBJ1-5): DVKVTQSSRYLVKRTGEKVFLECVQDMDHENMFWYRQDPGLGLRLIYFSYDVKMKEKGDIPEGYSVSREKKERFSLILESASTNQTSMYLCASSPSQTNQPQHFGDGTRLSIL.